The text below deals with one T cell receptor beta chain. Negative isolation was applied to CD8+ and CD4+ T cells, and FACS enrichment was applied to TEMRA cells. This entry is derived from a study of CD8 T cells in Susac syndrome. About the research overall: Within the group of sequenced Susac syndrome patients, about 6 had active disease and 8 or 9 were in remission.

The CDR3 runs 15 residues. After removal of 4 bases from V and 10 bases from J, the junction contained 13 bases not matched to a gene. Germline-derived CDR1 and CDR2 are GTSNPN and SVGIG (reference sequence). RNA, at about 0.5 to 1 ug, was reverse transcribed with random hexamers. Amplification of TCR beta CDR3 used immunoSEQ multiplex PCR across 54 Vbeta and 13 Jbeta. Each CDR3 protein gets one entry after TCRdb re-called the immunoSEQ multiplex PCR reads with MiXCR. The profile shows about 180,000 distinct CDR3 sequences, roughly 95% of them singletons. The V call is TRBV30, the J call TRBJ2-1; TRBD2 agrees at 10 bases. Material: CD4+ T cells from PBMCs. The receptor was isolated from a human donor with Susac syndrome. The DNA of the CDR3 is TGTGCCTGGACTAGCGGGAGAACCTTTCTTGAGGAGCAGTTCTTC. Encoded protein: CAWTSGRTFLEEQFF.